This T cell receptor (beta chain) was captured by sequencing in a study of T-cell memory formation after mild COVID-19. Whole-study results and caveats: Pre-infection memory contained some responding clones, which suggested that cross-reactive memory had joined.

In the case of this clonotype: Its target is unknown.

Germline CDR1 is SGHTA and CDR2 is FQGNSA. The CDR3 runs to 13 residues. Trimming pared 2 bases from V and 3 bases from J, leaving 8 bases between. TCRdb recomputed calls from the 5' RACE reads with MiXCR, one row per CDR3 protein. Of more than 75,000 distinct CDR3 sequences in the sample, 25% were seen once. The source of this sequence is a man aged 18 to 30 who had mild COVID-19 (a few samples of this study predate the infection). Cell type and time point are not known. This rearrangement joins TRBV7-2 to TRBJ2-7; D call uncertain. The material sequenced was PBMCs or a T cell subset sorted from them (not recorded which). For the CDR3, the DNA is TGTGCCAGCAGCTTAAGCCCCTACTACGAGCAGTACGTC. Protein sequence: CASSLSPYYEQYV.